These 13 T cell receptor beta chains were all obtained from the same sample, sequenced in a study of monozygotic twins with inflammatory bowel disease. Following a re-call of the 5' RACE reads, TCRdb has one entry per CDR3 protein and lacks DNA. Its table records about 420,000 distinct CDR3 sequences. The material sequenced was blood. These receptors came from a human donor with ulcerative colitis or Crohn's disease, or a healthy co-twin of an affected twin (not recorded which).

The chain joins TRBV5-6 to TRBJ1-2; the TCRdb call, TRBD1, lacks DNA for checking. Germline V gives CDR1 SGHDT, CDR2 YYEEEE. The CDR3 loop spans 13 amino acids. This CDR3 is CASRFTGGGGYTF.

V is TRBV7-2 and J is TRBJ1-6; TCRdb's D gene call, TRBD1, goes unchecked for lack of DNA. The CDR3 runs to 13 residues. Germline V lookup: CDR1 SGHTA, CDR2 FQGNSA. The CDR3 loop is CASSLGPFSPLHF.

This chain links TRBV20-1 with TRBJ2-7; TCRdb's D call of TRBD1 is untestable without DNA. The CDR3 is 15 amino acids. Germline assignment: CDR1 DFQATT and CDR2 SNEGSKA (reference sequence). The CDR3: CSAPPGGREQGEQYF.

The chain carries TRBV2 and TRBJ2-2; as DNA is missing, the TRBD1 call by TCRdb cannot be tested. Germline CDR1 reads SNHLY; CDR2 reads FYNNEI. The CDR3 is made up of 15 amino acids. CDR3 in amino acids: CASSEEGLNTGELFF.

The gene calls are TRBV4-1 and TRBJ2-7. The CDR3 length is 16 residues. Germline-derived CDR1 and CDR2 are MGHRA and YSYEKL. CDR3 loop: CASSQERASEPYEQYF.

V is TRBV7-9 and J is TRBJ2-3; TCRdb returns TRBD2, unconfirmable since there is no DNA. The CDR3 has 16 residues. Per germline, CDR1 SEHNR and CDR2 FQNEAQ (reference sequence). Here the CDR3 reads CASSPETSRITDTQYF.

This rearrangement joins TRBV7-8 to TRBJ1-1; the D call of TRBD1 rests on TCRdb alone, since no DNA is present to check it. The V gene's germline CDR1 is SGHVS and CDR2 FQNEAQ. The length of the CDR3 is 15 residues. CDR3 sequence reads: CASRPLRDQATEAFF.

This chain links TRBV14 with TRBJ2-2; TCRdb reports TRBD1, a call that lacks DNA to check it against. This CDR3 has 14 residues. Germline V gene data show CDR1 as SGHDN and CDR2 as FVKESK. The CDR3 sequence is CASSRAGGGGELFF.

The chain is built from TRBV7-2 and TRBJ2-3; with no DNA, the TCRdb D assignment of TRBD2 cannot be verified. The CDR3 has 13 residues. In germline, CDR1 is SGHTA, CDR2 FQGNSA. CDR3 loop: CASSLGGIDTQYF.

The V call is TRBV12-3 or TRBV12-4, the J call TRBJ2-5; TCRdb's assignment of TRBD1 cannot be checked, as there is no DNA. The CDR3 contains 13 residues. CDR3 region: CASSPGQGTTQYF.

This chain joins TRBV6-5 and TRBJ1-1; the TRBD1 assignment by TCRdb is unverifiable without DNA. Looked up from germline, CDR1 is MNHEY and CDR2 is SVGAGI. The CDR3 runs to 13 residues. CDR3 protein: CASRAGVWAEAFF.

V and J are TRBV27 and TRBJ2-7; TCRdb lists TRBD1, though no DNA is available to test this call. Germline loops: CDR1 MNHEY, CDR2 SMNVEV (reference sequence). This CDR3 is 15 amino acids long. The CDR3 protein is CASRGGGLSSYEQYF.

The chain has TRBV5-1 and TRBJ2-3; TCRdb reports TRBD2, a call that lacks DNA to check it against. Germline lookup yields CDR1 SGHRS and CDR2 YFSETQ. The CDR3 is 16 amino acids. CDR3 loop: CASSPRLASSTDTQYF.